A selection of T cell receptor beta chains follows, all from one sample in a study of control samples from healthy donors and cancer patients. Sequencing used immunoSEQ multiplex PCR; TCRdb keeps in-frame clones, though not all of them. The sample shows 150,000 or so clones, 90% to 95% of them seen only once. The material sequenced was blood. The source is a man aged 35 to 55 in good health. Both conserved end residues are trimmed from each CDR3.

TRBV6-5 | ASSLGRSTGELF
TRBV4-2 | ASSQDLGRRAQH
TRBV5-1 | ASSLRSGSVMNTEAF
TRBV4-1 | ASSRSGTGNEKLF
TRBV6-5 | ASSYGTGEYEKLF
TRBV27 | ASREGRATEAF
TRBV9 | ASSGQGRNSPLH
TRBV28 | ASRLTGNYGYT
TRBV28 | ASSFPPATEAF
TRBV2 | ASTDSSANEAF
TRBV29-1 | SVVYGPLEQY
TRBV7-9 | ASSLGSGSRVEETQY
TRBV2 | ASGWAGYNEQF
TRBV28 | ASSLGGGSNEKLF
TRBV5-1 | ASSLVTSGGDSSYNEQF
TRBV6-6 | ASSSRDTIY
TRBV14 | ASSQPGTGDGYT
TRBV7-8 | ASSPLSMGTGVIYEQY
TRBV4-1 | ASSEMTGGNQPQH
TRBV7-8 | ASSLDSYGYT
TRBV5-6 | ASSATGMDSYEQY
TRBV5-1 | ASSPGGFGSGANVLT
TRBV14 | ASSQGTLASSGGNTDTQY
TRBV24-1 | ATSGTGWDYGYT
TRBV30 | AWSIWGRDYGYT
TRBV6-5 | ASSYQGTGVHEQY
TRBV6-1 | ASSEAQGYEKLF
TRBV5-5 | ASSGQGGYEQY
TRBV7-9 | ASSLRPNEQF
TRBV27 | ASSLLFGEQF
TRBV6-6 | ASSYSTTATDTQY
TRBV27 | ASSLRAPGYEQY
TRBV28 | ASQTGSSYEQY
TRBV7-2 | ASSLDRVGTEAF
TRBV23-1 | ASGDRTEAF
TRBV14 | ASSRQGLGGNEQF
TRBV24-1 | ATSDLTVSYGYT
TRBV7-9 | ASSLTSGDTQY
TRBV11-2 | ASSLDLLNTEAF
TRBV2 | ASRDGGQANNQPQH
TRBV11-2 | ASSRGLAGALKDTQY
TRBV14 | ASSQGSGSGSYEQY
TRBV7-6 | ASSPRTGQNSQVSPLH
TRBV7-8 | ASSFSGSSGANVLT
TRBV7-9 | ASSKQGTSTDTQY
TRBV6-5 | ASSYSPSPSPLH
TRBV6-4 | ASSLPGRYEQY
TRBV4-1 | ASTPGGFNSPLH
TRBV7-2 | ASTPPGQETQY